Presented here are 14 T cell receptor beta chains from one specimen sequenced in a study of shared clonotypes between healthy human individuals. Assay used: immunoSEQ multiplex PCR; TCRdb lists only in-frame clones, some missing. The sample includes a few million clones, 90% to 95% seen only once; the top ten take roughly 0.13%. The specimen sequenced was naive CD4+ T cells sorted from blood. Subset noted: CD45RA+ positively selected. Source of these receptors: a young man in good health.

The rearrangement links TRBV28 to TRBJ2-2; 7 nucleotides align to TRBD1. V shed 8 bases and J 5 bases; nucleotides not matched to a gene: 20. This CDR3 is 18 amino acids long. Germline V gene lookup returns CDR1 MDHEN and CDR2 SYDVKM. The CDR3 is CASGLPTGTARVTGELFF. For the CDR3, the DNA is TGTGCCAGCGGATTACCGACAGGGACGGCGCGTGTGACCGGGGAGCTGTTTTTT.

The V and J genes are TRBV7-9 and TRBJ2-1; D may match TRBD1 or TRBD2 (6 bases each). This CDR3 has 16 residues. Germline V lookup: CDR1 SEHNR, CDR2 FQNEAQ (reference sequence). V lost 4 bases to trimming and J lost 4 bases, with 17 bases between them. Written as DNA, the CDR3 is TGTGCCAGCAGCTCCCAAGGGGGGCAGTCATACAATGAGCAGTTCTTC. It encodes CASSSQGGQSYNEQFF.

Note on this clone: The identical CDR3 is also encoded by other nucleotide sequences in the sample. The chain joins TRBV5-1 to TRBJ2-7; D not certain. Trimming cost V 0 bases and J 7 bases, with 11 bases left between them. The CDR3 length is 13 residues. In germline, CDR1 is SGHRS, CDR2 YFSETQ. The CDR3 region is CASSLEGLGEQYF. The CDR3 nucleotides read TGCGCCAGCAGCTTGGAAGGGTTGGGGGAGCAGTACTTC.

The chain carries TRBV25-1 and TRBJ2-5; 9 nucleotides line up with TRBD2. The V gene's germline CDR1 is MGHDK and CDR2 SYGVNS. J lost 2 bases, V lost 8 bases, and 6 bases had no gene match. The length of the CDR3 is 14 residues. The CDR3 loop reads CASRSGGKQETQYF. The CDR3 DNA follows: TGTGCCAGCCGAAGCGGGGGGAAACAAGAGACCCAGTACTTC.

The rearrangement links TRBV10-3 to TRBJ1-2, with 9 bases matching TRBD1. The CDR3 runs to 16 residues. CDR1 is ENHRY, CDR2 SYGVKD, per germline. V dropped 3 bases and J dropped 8; count of bases not matched to a gene: 13. CDR3 region: CAISENRGPFAMGYTF. CDR3 nucleotides: TGTGCCATCAGTGAAAACAGGGGGCCCTTCGCGATGGGCTACACCTTC.

On this clone: A junction boundary mismatches the germline segment, possibly from a read error. V and J are TRBV28 and TRBJ1-2; tentative D call: TRBD1 (6 bases). Germline V gives CDR1 MDHEN, CDR2 SYDVKM. This CDR3 spans 13 amino acids. The CDR3 loop reads CASTIQGVYGCTF. CDR3 DNA sequence: TGTGCCAGCACTATACAGGGTGTCTATGGCTGCACCTTC.

The chain uses TRBV28 and TRBJ1-1; a possible D gene is TRBD1 (6 bases). Trimming left V 4 bases short and J 4 bases short, with 19 bases between. This CDR3 region has 16 residues. Per the germline V gene, CDR1 is MDHEN and CDR2 is SYDVKM. CDR3 coding DNA: TGTGCCAGCAGTTCCCCGGCGACAGGCGGCGGCACTGAAGCTTTCTTT. It specifies CASSSPATGGGTEAFF.

The chain employs TRBV7-9 and TRBJ2-5; 7 bases agree with TRBD2. The CDR3 totals 13 residues. With V trimmed by 8 bases and J by 7 bases, 10 bases remained unmatched. Germline V gene data show CDR1 as SEHNR and CDR2 as FQNEAQ (reference sequence). In nucleotides, the CDR3 is TGTGCCAGCCGGGGGGTTAGTATATTGACCCAGTACTTC. Its protein product is CASRGVSILTQYF.

The gene calls are TRBV12-5 and TRBJ2-2; D may be TRBD2 (6 bases). V gave up 5 bases and J gave up 0 bases, with 13 bases separating them. The CDR3 extends over 16 amino acids. Germline-derived CDR1 and CDR2 are LGHNT and FRNRAP. CDR3 protein: CASGNWTIANTGELFF. CDR3 in DNA: TGTGCTAGTGGTAACTGGACTATCGCGAACACCGGGGAGCTGTTTTTT.

The chain uses TRBV7-9 and TRBJ1-6, with a weak D call TRBD1 (5 bases). The germline gives CDR1 SEHNR, CDR2 FQNEAQ (reference sequence). The CDR3 spans 18 residues. The V gene lost 5 bases and the J gene lost 0 bases, with 17 bases spanning the gap. This CDR3 reads CASSTVQGLGSYNSPLHF. The CDR3 nucleotides are TGTGCCAGCAGCACAGTGCAGGGATTGGGCTCCTATAATTCACCCCTCCACTTT.

In DNA, the CDR3 is TGTGCCTGGAGTAGGACTAGCCCTTCTACAGATACGCAGTATTTT. Translating gives CAWSRTSPSTDTQYF. The V gene is TRBV30, the J gene TRBJ2-3; the match to TRBD2 covers 8 bases. Germline lookup yields CDR1 GTSNPN and CDR2 SVGIG (reference sequence). This CDR3 is 15 amino acids long. V was clipped by 2 bases and J by 3 bases; unmatched bases: 7.

This clone showed up just once. A much larger clone sits a single nucleotide away, making a read error possible. The chain is built from TRBV5-1 and TRBJ2-5, with no clear D. Deletions cut 3 bases from V and 4 bases from J, with 4 bases between. The CDR3 extends over 11 amino acids. CDR1 and CDR2 (germline): SGHRS, YFSETQ. The CDR3 coding sequence is TGCGCCAGCAGCTCCCTAGAGACCCAGTACTTC. Its translation is CASSSLETQYF.

Of note for this clone: The sample carries other DNA sequences with the same CDR3. The chain combines TRBV5-1 with TRBJ2-7; D is unclear. The germline CDR1 and CDR2 sequences are SGHRS and YFSETQ. V lost 3 bases and J lost 3, with 4 bases in between. The CDR3 extends over 11 amino acids. CDR3 loop: CASSSDYEQYF. Written as DNA, the CDR3 is TGCGCCAGCAGCTCAGACTACGAGCAGTACTTC. Combining the CDR3 with reference TRBV5-1 and TRBJ2-7 gives the whole variable domain KAGVTQTPRYLIKTRGQQVTLSCSPISGHRSVSWYQQTPGQGLQFLFEYFSETQRNKGNFPGRFSGRQFSNSRSEMNVSTLELGDSALYLCASSSDYEQYFGPGTRLTVT.

The chain employs TRBV6-1 and TRBJ2-1; D is unclear. Trimming cost V 1 base and J 2 bases, with 3 bases left between them. This CDR3 region has 13 residues. The germline V gene encodes CDR1 MNHNS and CDR2 SASEGT. In nucleotides, the CDR3 is TGTGCCAGCAGTGAAGGCCCCTACAATGAGCAGTTCTTC. The encoded protein is CASSEGPYNEQFF.